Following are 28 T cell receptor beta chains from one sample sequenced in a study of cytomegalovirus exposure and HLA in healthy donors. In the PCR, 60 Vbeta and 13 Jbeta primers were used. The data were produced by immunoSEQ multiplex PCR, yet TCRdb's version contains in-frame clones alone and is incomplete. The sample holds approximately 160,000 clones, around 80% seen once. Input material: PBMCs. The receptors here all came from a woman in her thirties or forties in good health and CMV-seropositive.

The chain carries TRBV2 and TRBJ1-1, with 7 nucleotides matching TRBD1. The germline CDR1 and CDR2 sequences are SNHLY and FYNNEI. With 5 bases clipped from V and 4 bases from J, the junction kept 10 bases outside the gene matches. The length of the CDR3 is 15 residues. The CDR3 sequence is CASSYRGAGPTEAFF. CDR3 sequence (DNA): TGTGCCAGCAGTTACAGGGGCGCCGGGCCCACTGAAGCTTTCTTT.

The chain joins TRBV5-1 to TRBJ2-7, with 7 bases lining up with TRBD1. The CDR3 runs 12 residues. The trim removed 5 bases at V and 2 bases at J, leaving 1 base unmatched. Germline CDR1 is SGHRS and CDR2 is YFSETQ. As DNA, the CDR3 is TGCGCCAGCAGACAGGGGACCTACGAGCAGTACTTC. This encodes CASRQGTYEQYF.

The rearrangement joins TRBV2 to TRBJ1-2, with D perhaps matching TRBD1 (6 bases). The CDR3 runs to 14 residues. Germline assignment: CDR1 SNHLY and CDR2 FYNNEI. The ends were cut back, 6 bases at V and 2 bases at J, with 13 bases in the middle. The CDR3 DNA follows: TGTGCCAGCAGATCCGGACAGCACAACTATGGCTACACCTTC. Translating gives CASRSGQHNYGYTF.

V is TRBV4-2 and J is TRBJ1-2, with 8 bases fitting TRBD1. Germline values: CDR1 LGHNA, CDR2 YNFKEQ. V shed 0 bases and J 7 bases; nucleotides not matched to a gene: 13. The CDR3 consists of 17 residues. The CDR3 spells CASSQEQLQGAVGGYTF. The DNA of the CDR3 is TGTGCCAGCAGCCAAGAGCAGTTGCAGGGGGCGGTAGGTGGCTACACCTTC.

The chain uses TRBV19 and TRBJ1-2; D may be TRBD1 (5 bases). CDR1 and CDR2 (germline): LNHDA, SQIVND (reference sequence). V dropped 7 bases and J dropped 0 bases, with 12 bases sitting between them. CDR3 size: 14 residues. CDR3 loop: CASTAAGANYGYTF. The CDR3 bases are TGTGCCAGTACCGCGGCGGGGGCTAACTATGGCTACACCTTC. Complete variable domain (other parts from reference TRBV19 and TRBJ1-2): DGGITQSPKYLFRKEGQNVTLSCEQNLNHDAMYWYRQDPGQGLRLIYYSQIVNDFQKGDIAEGYSVSREKKESFPLTVTSAQKNPTAFYLCASTAAGANYGYTFGSGTRLTVV.

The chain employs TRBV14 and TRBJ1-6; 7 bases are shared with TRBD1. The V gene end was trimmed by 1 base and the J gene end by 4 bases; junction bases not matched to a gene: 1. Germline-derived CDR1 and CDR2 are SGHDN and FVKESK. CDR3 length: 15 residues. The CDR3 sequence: CASSQARGYNSPLHF. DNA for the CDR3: TGTGCCAGCAGCCAAGCCAGGGGGTATAATTCACCCCTCCACTTT. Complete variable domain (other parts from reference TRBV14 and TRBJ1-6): EAGVTQFPSHSVIEKGQTVTLRCDPISGHDNLYWYRRVMGKEIKFLLHFVKESKQDESGMPNNRFLAERTGGTYSTLKVQPAELEDSGVYFCASSQARGYNSPLHFGNGTRLTVT.

The CDR3 nucleotides are TGTGCCAGCAGCTCGTACAGGTTTCGCACTGAAGCTTTCTTT. Residues: CASSSYRFRTEAFF. This chain joins TRBV5-6 and TRBJ1-1; a possible D gene is TRBD1 (5 bases). CDR1 and CDR2 (germline): SGHDT, YYEEEE. The CDR3 consists of 14 residues. The germline V and J ends were trimmed by 3 bases and 4 bases, with 13 bases remaining between them.

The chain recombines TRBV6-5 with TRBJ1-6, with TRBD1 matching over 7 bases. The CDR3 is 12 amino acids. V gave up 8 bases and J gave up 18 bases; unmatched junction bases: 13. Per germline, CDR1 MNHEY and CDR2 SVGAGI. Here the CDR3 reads CASRTPGGENHF. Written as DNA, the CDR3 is TGTGCCAGCCGAACTCCAGGGGGTGAAAACCACTTT.

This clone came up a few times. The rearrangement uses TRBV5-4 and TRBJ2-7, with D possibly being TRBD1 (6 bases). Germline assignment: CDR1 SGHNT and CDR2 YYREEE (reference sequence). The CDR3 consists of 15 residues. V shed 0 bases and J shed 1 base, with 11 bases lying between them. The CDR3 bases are TGTGCCAGCAGCTTGGACAGGGTCGCTTCCTACGAGCAGTACTTC. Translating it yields CASSLDRVASYEQYF.

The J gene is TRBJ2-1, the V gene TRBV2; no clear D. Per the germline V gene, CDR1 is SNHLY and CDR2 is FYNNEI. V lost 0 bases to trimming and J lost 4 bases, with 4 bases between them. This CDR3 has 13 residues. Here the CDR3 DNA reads TGTGCCAGCAGTGAAGCTCCATACAATGAGCAGTTCTTC. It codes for CASSEAPYNEQFF. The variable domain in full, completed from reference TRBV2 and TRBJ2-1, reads EPEVTQTPSHQVTQMGQEVILRCVPISNHLYFYWYRQILGQKVEFLVSFYNNEISEKSEIFDDQFSVERPDGSNFTLKIRSTKLEDSAMYFCASSEAPYNEQFFGPGTRLTVL.

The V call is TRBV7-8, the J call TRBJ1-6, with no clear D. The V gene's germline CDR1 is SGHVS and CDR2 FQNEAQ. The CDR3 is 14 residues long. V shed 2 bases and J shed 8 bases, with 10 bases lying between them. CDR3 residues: CASSLIWRYSPLHF. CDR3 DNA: TGTGCCAGCAGCTTAATATGGCGGTATTCACCCCTCCACTTT. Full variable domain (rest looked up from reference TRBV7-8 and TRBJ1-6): GAGVSQSPRYKVAKRGQDVALRCDPISGHVSLFWYQQALGQGPEFLTYFQNEAQLDKSGLPSDRFFAERPEGSVSTLKIQRTQQEDSAVYLCASSLIWRYSPLHFGNGTRLTVT.

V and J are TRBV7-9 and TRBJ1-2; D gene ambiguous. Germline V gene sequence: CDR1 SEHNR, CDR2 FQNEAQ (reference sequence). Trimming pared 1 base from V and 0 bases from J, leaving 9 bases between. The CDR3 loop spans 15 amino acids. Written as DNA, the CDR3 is TGTGCCAGCAGCTTAGAGACACTAGCTAACTATGGCTACACCTTC. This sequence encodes CASSLETLANYGYTF.

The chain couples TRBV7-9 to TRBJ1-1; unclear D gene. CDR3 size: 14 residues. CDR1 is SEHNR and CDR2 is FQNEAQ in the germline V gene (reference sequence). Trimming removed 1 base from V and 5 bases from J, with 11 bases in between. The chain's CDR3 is CASSLGLVRTEAFF. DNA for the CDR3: TGTGCCAGCAGCTTAGGACTCGTGAGGACTGAAGCTTTCTTT. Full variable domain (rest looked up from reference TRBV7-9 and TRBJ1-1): DTGVSQNPRHKITKRGQNVTFRCDPISEHNRLYWYRQTLGQGPEFLTYFQNEAQLEKSRLLSDRFSAERPKGSFSTLEIQRTEQGDSAMYLCASSLGLVRTEAFFGQGTRLTVV.

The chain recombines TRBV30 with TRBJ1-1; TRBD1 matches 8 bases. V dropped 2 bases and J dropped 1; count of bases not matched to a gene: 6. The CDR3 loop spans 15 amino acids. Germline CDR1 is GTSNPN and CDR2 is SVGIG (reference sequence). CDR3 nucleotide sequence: TGTGCCTGGAGTAAGAACAGGGGGGCGAACACTGAAGCTTTCTTT. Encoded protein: CAWSKNRGANTEAFF.

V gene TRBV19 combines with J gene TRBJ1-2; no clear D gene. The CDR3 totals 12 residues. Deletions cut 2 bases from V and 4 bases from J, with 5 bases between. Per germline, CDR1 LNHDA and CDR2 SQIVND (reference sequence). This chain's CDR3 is CASSISLYGYTF. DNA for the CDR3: TGTGCCAGTAGTATATCCCTCTATGGCTACACCTTC.

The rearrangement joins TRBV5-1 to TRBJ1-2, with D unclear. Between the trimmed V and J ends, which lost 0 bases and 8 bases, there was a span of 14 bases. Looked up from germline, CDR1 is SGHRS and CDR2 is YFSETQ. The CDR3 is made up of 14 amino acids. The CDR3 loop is CASSLGPDEGGYTF. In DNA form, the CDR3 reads TGCGCCAGCAGCTTGGGCCCTGACGAGGGCGGCTACACCTTC.

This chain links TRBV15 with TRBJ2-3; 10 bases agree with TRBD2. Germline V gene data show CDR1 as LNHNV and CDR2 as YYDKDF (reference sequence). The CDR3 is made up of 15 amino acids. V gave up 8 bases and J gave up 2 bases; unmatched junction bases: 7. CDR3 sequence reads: CATGKAGGPTDTQYF. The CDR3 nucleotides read TGTGCCACCGGGAAAGCGGGGGGGCCCACAGATACGCAGTATTTT.

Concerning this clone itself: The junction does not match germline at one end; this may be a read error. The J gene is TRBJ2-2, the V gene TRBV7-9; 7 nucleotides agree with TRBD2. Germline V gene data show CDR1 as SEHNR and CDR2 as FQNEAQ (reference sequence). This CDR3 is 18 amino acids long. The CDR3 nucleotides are TGTTCCAGCAGCTTAGCGCTGGGTTTGACTAGCTATTCCGGGGAGCTGTTTTTT. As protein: CSSSLALGLTSYSGELFF.

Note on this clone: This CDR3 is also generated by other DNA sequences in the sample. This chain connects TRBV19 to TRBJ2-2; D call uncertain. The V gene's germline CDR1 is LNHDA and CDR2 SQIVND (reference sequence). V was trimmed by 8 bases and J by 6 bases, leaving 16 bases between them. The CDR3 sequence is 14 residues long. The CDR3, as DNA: TGTGCCAGTCACAACGAGGCGTGGTCCGGGGAGCTGTTTTTT. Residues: CASHNEAWSGELFF. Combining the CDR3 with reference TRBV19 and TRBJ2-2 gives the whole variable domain DGGITQSPKYLFRKEGQNVTLSCEQNLNHDAMYWYRQDPGQGLRLIYYSQIVNDFQKGDIAEGYSVSREKKESFPLTVTSAQKNPTAFYLCASHNEAWSGELFFGEGSRLTVL.

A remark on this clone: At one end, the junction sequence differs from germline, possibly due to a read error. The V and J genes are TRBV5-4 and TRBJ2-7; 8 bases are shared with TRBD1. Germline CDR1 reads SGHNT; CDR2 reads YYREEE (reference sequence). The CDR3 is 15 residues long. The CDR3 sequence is CSSSLPGQVPYEQYF. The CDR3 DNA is TGTTCCAGCAGCTTACCGGGACAGGTCCCCTACGAGCAGTACTTC.

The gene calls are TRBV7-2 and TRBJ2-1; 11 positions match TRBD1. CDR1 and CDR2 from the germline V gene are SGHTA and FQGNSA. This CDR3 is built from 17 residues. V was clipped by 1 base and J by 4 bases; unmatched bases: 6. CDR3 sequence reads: CASSLEGTGGLYNEQFF. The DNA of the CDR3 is TGTGCCAGCAGCTTAGAGGGGACAGGGGGTTTATACAATGAGCAGTTCTTC.

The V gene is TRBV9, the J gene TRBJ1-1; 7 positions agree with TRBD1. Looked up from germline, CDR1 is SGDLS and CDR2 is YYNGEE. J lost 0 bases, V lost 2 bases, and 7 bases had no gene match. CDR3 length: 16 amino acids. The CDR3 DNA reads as TGTGCCAGCAGCGTCGCCCCCGGGACAGTGAACACTGAAGCTTTCTTT. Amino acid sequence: CASSVAPGTVNTEAFF.

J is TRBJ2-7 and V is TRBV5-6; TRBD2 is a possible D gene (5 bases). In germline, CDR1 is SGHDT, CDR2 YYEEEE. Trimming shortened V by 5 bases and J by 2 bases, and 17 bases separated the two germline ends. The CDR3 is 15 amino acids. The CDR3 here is CASSLRSSGPYEQYF. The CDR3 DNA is TGTGCCAGCAGTTTGAGGTCCAGCGGCCCCTACGAGCAGTACTTC. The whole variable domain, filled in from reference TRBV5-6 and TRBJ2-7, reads DAGVTQSPTHLIKTRGQQVTLRCSPKSGHDTVSWYQQALGQGPQFIFQYYEEEERQRGNFPDRFSGHQFPNYSSELNVNALLLGDSALYLCASSLRSSGPYEQYFGPGTRLTVT.

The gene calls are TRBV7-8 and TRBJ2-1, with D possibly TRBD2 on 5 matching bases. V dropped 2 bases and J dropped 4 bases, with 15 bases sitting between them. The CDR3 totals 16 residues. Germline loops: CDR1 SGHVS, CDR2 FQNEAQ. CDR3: CASSLNPRRDYNEQFF. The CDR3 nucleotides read TGTGCCAGCAGCTTAAATCCCCGCCGGGATTACAATGAGCAGTTCTTC.

The DNA for the CDR3 is TGCGCCAGCAGCCAAGGAGGTTTAAATACGCAGTATTTT. Translation: CASSQGGLNTQYF. The rearrangement links TRBV4-1 to TRBJ2-3, with no clear D. This CDR3 region has 13 residues. V gave up 1 base and J gave up 7 bases, with 9 bases separating them. Germline lookup yields CDR1 MGHRA and CDR2 YSYEKL.

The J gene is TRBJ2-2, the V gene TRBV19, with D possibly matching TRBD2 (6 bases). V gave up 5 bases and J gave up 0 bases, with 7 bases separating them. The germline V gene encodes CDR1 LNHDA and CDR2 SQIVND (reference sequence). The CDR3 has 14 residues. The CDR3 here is CASSWGANTGELFF. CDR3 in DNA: TGTGCCAGTAGTTGGGGGGCGAACACCGGGGAGCTGTTTTTT.

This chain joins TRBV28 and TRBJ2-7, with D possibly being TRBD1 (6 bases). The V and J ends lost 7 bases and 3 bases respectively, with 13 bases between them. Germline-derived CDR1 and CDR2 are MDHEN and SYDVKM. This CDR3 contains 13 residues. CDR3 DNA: TGTGCCAGCACCACGCCAGGGGTCTACGAGCAGTACTTC. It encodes CASTTPGVYEQYF.

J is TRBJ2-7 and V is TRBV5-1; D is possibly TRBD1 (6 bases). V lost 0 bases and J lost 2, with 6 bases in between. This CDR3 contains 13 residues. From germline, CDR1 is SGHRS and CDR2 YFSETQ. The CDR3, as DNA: TGCGCCAGCAGCTTGGAGGGGGCCTACGAGCAGTACTTC. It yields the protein CASSLEGAYEQYF.